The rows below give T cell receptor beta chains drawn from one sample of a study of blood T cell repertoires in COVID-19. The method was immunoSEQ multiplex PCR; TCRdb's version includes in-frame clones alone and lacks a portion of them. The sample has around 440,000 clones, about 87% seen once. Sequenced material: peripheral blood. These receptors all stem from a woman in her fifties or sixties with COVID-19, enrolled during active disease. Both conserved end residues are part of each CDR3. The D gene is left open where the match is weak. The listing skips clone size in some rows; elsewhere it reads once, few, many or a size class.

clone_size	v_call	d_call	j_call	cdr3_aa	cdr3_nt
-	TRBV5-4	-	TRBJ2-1	CASNYKLGYNEQFF	TGTGCCAGCAACTACAAACTAGGTTACAATGAGCAGTTCTTC
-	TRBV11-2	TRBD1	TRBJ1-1	CASSRGQANTEAFF	TGTGCCAGCAGTAGGGGACAGGCAAACACTGAAGCTTTCTTT
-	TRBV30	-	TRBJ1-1	CAWSATASGTEAFF	TGTGCCTGGAGCGCCACCGCGTCCGGCACTGAAGCTTTCTTT
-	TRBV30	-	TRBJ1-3	CAWSVGRAHTIYF	TGTGCCTGGAGTGTAGGGAGGGCTCACACCATATATTTT
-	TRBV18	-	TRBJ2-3	CASSPSPSTDTQYF	TGTGCCAGCTCACCCTCCCCCAGCACAGATACGCAGTATTTT
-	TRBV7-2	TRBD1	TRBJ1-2	CASSPATGNYGYTF	TGTGCCAGCAGCCCAGCGACAGGGAACTATGGCTACACCTTC
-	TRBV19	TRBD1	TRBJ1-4	CASSIVPGQGFGKLFF	TGTGCCAGTAGTATTGTCCCGGGACAGGGATTTGGAAAACTGTTTTTT
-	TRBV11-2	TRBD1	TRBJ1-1	CASSLRQGGTEAFF	TGTGCCAGCAGCCTTCGACAGGGAGGCACTGAAGCTTTCTTT
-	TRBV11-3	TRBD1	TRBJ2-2	CASTSAGGSGELFF	TGTGCCAGCACTTCGGCAGGGGGCTCCGGGGAGCTGTTTTTT
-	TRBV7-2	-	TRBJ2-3	CASSLAGVSVDTQYF	TGTGCCAGCAGCTTAGCGGGAGTCTCGGTAGATACGCAGTATTTT
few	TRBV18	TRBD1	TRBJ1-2	CASSPTTGGGSNYGYTF	TGTGCCAGCTCACCCACCACAGGGGGTGGGTCTAACTATGGCTACACCTTC
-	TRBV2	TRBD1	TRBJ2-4	CASSEPRNRGKNIQYF	TGTGCCAGCAGTGAACCTAGAAACAGGGGCAAAAACATTCAGTACTTC
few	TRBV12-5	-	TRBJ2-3	CASGSGGGLTDTQYF	TGTGCTAGTGGATCGGGCGGAGGACTCACAGATACGCAGTATTTT
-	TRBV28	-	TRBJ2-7	CASSFSGVAPYEQYF	TGTGCCAGCAGTTTCTCGGGGGTAGCCCCCTACGAGCAGTACTTC
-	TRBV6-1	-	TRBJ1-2	CASRADSNYGYTF	TGTGCCAGCAGGGCGGACAGTAACTATGGCTACACCTTC
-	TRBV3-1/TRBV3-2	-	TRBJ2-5	CASSLGGGRQETQYF	TGTGCCAGCAGCCTAGGGGGGGGGCGGCAAGAGACCCAGTACTTC
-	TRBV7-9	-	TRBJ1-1	CASSLDHLRTEAFF	TGTGCCAGCAGCTTAGACCACCTTCGGACTGAAGCTTTCTTT
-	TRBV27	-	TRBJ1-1	CASSSSMNTEAFF	TGTGCCAGCAGTTCATCTATGAACACTGAAGCTTTCTTT
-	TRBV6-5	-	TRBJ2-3	CASRGGAGTDTQYF	TGTGCCAGCAGGGGGGGGGCCGGGACAGATACGCAGTATTTT
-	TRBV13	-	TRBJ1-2	CASSSYRVSNYGYTF	TGTGCCAGCAGCTCGTACAGGGTCTCTAACTATGGCTACACCTTC
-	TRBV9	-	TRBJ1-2	CASSVAPYGYTF	TGTGCCAGCAGCGTAGCTCCGTATGGCTACACCTTC
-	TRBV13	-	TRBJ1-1	CASSPRTAMGLNTEAFF	TGTGCCAGCAGCCCCCGGACAGCTATGGGGCTGAACACTGAAGCTTTCTTT
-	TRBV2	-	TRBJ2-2	CASSHRESTGELFF	TGTGCCAGCAGCCACAGGGAGAGCACCGGGGAGCTGTTTTTT
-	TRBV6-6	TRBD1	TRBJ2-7	CASRTTGTGGYEQYF	TGTGCCAGCAGGACCACCGGGACAGGGGGGTACGAGCAGTACTTC
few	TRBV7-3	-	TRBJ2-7	CASSLTRLGVEDEQYF	TGTGCCAGCAGCTTAACTAGACTTGGAGTTGAAGACGAGCAGTACTTC
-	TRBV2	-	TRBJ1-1	CASRLKDNRQAEAFF	TGTGCCAGCAGACTAAAGGACAATCGGCAGGCTGAAGCTTTCTTT
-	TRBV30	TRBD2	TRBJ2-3	CASRLAGGTDTQYF	TGTGCCTCTAGACTAGCGGGTGGCACAGATACGCAGTATTTT
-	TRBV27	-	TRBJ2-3	CASSLTWLGADTQYF	TGTGCCAGCAGTTTAACTTGGCTAGGCGCAGATACGCAGTATTTT
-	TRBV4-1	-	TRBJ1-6	CASSQEQVNSPLHF	TGCGCCAGCAGCCAAGAACAAGTTAATTCACCCCTCCACTTT
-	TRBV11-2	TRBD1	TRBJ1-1	CASSLAHTGASTEAFF	TGTGCCAGCAGCCTAGCCCACACAGGGGCATCCACTGAAGCTTTCTTT
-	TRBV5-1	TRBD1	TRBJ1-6	CASSSGQGLAGANSPLHF	TGCGCCAGCAGCTCTGGACAGGGCCTAGCAGGCGCTAATTCACCCCTCCACTTT
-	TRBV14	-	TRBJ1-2	CASSRGLNYGYTF	TGTGCCAGCAGCCGAGGGTTAAACTATGGCTACACCTTC
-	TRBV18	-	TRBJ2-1	CASSPLSGEAGEQFF	TGTGCCAGCTCACCACTTTCGGGGGAGGCAGGTGAGCAGTTCTTC
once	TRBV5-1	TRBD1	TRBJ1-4	CASKTWTGDEKLFF	TGCGCCAGCAAAACATGGACAGGGGACGAAAAACTGTTTTTT
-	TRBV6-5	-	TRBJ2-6	CASSIISGANVLTF	TGTGCCAGCAGTATAATCTCTGGGGCCAACGTCCTGACTTTC
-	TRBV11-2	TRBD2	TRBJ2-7	CASSPGLAGGRYYEQYF	TGTGCCAGCAGCCCCGGACTAGCGGGGGGCCGTTACTACGAGCAGTACTTC
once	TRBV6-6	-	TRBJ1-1	CASSYSIPGGAFF	TGTGCCAGCAGTTACTCGATTCCGGGGGGAGCTTTCTTT
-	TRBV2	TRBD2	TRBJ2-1	CASTGTSGDSYNEQFF	TGTGCCAGCACCGGGACTAGCGGGGACTCCTACAATGAGCAGTTCTTC
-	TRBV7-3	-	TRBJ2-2	CASSLSGGVNGELFF	TGTGCCAGCAGCTTGTCGGGGGGCGTAAACGGGGAGCTGTTTTTT
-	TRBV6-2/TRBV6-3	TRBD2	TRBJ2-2	CASSYLAGGPNTGELFF	TGTGCCAGCAGTTACCTAGCGGGGGGCCCGAACACCGGGGAGCTGTTTTTT
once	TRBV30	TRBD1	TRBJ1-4	CAWKLTGAGEKLFF	TGTGCCTGGAAGTTGACAGGGGCAGGAGAAAAACTGTTTTTT
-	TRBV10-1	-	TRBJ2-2	CASSESGVTGELFF	TGCGCCAGCAGTGAGTCAGGAGTCACCGGGGAGCTGTTTTTT